Detailed here is one TCR beta chain. No antigen is known for it. Base-call qualities are not available, and no considerably larger clone is one nucleotide away. The immunoSEQ Assay, a bias-controlled multiplex PCR, was used to amplify TCRbeta CDR3 regions from genomic DNA. In the source study's methods: The number of nucleated cells in each sample was estimated by amplification of reference gene primers within the assay. To quantify the absolute abundance of each unique TCRbeta CDR3 rearrangement, sequence reads were collapsed and filtered. For each sample, productive Simpson clonality was calculated as the square root of Simpson's diversity index across productive rearrangements. Entries here come from immuneACCESS through TCRdb and include only in-frame sequences with V and J called. Some clones fail to appear in such tables; in the studies checked, an unresolved V gene covers under half of the shortfall, and the cause of the remainder is unknown. V and J calls and clone size are given by that table; D and trimming were obtained from the DNA. The table for this sample lists some 300,000 clones; about nine tenths of them were counted only once. Less than 3.5% of the sample is taken by the ten largest.

Measured from the cysteine to the phenylalanine, the CDR3 is 13 residues long. CDR3 DNA is the only sequence kept; it has 39 bases, read in frame from the first base. CDR1 and CDR2, per the germline V gene (reference sequence), are SGHNT and YYREEE. The junction shows trimming of 4 bases on V and 4 bases on J, and the gene matches do not reach 2 bases of it. The source of the sample is a study of blood T cell repertoires in COVID-19 (dated by TCRdb to about 2020). Background on the whole study: Samples covering the acute and convalescent phases of COVID-19 were provided by collaborators in the United States, Italy and Spain. The prospective study material was composed of cDNA or gDNA derived from T cells, B-cell-depleted T cells, or PBMCs. Deeply sampled blood TCRbeta repertoires from subjects exposed to, actively infected with, or recovered from COVID-19 were included in the dataset. The repertoires were released in a freely available public database meant as a resource for research on the immune response to SARS-CoV-2. The samples were drawn from the first 160 participants of the ongoing ImmuneRACE study and from some 1,300 subjects provided by 6 global collaborators. The sample metadata nearly always contained a de-identified subject ID, COVID-19 status, age in years and sex. Where available, HLA class I and class II types were taken from metadata supplied by the sample provider and were not determined by assay-based typing. Paper-wide results and their limitations: How much clinical and demographic metadata was included differed by source and by participant, and the metadata was provided uncurated.

In the prospective study, participants were roughly 18 to 100 years old, resided in about two dozen geographic areas of the United States, and were enrolled through a virtual design. In the prospective study, participants were assigned to cohorts based on the clinical history participants reported in a screening survey and a study questionnaire. A participant counted as exposed if, within 2 weeks of entering the study, that participant had been in contact with someone who had a PCR-confirmed or clinician-diagnosed COVID-19 case. Each participant in the prospective study had whole blood, serum and a nasopharyngeal or oropharyngeal swab collected by mobile phlebotomists. Participants in the prospective study had the option to provide additional blood draws and questionnaires over a roughly two-month period. Before DNA extraction, blood samples from the prospective study were shipped at room temperature or frozen.

This chain is built from TRBV5-4 and TRBJ1-5, with 7 bases aligning to TRBD1. This clonotype was sampled from a woman aged 45-60 years who had been exposed to COVID-19. Material for sequencing was PBMCs or T cells enriched from blood (not recorded which). The DNA sequence follows: TGTGCCAGCAGCATACAGGGGAATCAGCCCCAGCATTTT. Its protein reads: CASSIQGNQPQHF.